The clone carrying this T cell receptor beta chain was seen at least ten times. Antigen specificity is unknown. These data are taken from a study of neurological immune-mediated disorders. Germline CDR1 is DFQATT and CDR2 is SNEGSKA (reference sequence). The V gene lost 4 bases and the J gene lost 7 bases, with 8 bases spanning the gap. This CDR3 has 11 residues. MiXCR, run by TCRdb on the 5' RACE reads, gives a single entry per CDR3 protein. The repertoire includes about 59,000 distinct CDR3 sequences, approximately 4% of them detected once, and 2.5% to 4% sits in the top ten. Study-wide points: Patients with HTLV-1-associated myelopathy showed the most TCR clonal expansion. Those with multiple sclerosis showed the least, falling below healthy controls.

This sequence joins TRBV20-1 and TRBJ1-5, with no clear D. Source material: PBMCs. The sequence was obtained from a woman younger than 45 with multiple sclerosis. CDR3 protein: CSAMAGQPQHF. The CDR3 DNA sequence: TGCAGTGCTATGGCAGGCCAGCCCCAGCATTTT.